A single T cell receptor beta chain is shown here with its context. The antigen remains undetermined. Possible read error: a much larger clone is one base away. CDR3 length: 14 amino acids. Per the germline V gene, CDR1 is MGHDK and CDR2 is SYGVNS. This sample is drawn from a study of T cells in Graves' hyperthyroidism and ophthalmopathy. Findings of the study overall: The model made its ophthalmopathy prediction, and onset followed a median approximately 6 months later. Blood shared most expanded thyroid clonotypes above 0.001. A 13 V-J model separated ophthalmopathy from stable hyperthyroidism.

The source material, RNA transcripts, was used to amplify TCR beta CDR3 regions. An initial round of RT-PCR targeting the TCR CDR3 relied on the HTBI primer set. From the multiplex PCR reads, TCRdb called clonotypes with MiXCR, one entry per CDR3 protein. The sample lists about 570,000 distinct CDR3 sequences, approximately 44% occurring once. Sequencing was carried out using peripheral blood or thyroid tissue (not recorded which). This TCR came from an adult woman with Graves' disease, either hyperthyroidism or ophthalmopathy (not recorded which). The rearrangement joins TRBV25-1 to TRBJ2-2; 12 nucleotides align to TRBD2. The CDR3 DNA follows: TGTGCCAGCAGGGGACTAGCGGGCACCAGGGAGCTGTTTTTT. This translates into CASRGLAGTRELFF.